The T cell receptor beta chain under discussion was sequenced for a study of cytomegalovirus exposure and HLA in healthy donors (TCRdb year 2017). About the investigation overall: In an earlier analysis of 550 to 750 of the donors, under 300 Gb of sequence data and 90 million to 120 million unique TCR beta sequences from about 180 million T cells were reported. Around 300 gigabases of sequencing data and approximately 85 million unique TCR sequences were included in an early release covering roughly 700 HLA-typed donors. Of the approximately 400 genotyped donors, approximately 83% fell in the genetic ancestry cluster associated with self-reported Caucasian donors. The study was designed to test whether signatures of past pathogen exposure could be identified by cataloging public T cell receptors. Using immunosequencing, the study profiled T cell repertoires from 666 subjects and related those repertoires to cytomegalovirus serostatus. In addition to the first cohort of about 650 subjects, a separate validation cohort of approximately 130 different subjects was used. To predict cytomegalovirus infection status, the study combined high-throughput TCR immunosequencing, statistical association of individual TCRs with disease status, and machine learning. To study patterns of TCR occurrence, a later analysis re-analyzed previously published TCR beta repertoires from several hundred donors and added high-resolution HLA genotyping. In the later analysis, no new phenotypic data were used to find candidate immune exposures; instead, reliance was placed on TCR beta sequences and their occurrence across donors. An earlier analysis of about 600 of the donors used high-throughput TCR beta sequencing to judge whether each TCR beta V gene segment behaved as functional or pseudogenic. Donor age, sex, ethnicity and CMV serostatus were compiled together with the repertoire data. Genome-wide SNP genotypes for about 65% of the roughly 670 donors were used in a later genetic analysis, which treated that subset as a discovery cohort. Every discovery cohort repertoire had been produced on one sequencing platform. Class I and class II HLA loci were covered by the typing at four-digit resolution. Typing coverage varied by locus: about 629-640 donors for A, B, C, DRB1 and DQB1; roughly 510 for DQA1; some 610 for DPA1; roughly 450 for DPB1. Four to six DR-DQ haplotypes were handled as single units for association and clustering because linkage in the cohort was strong. Among 300 to 450 genotyped donors of the cohort, an average of approximately 240,000 unique TCR beta nucleotide sequences were sequenced per donor, approximately 20% of them non-productive.

CDR1 SGHNT and CDR2 YYREEE were looked up in the germline V gene (reference sequence). Measured from the cysteine to the phenylalanine, the CDR3 is 12 residues long. This entry keeps only the CDR3 DNA: 36 bases, framed from base 1. As to this clone: It lacks a known antigen. No quality values exist for individual bases; no much larger clone is one base distant.

Summary of the overall study and its limitations: In an earlier analysis of a few hundred of the donors, most TCR beta V segments were observed in productive rearrangements about 87% or about 30% of the time, broadly matching IMGT annotations. The presence/absence analyses assumed that sequencing depth was roughly uniform across donors, and that assumption may not be true. A later genetic analysis reported fewer N-insertions in productive TCRs among donors in an Asian-associated ancestry cluster than the approximately 670-donor mean. In a later analysis, several top co-occurrence clusters were reported to appear linked to parvovirus B19, influenza, CMV and Epstein-Barr virus. Because HLA typing was unavailable for some donors at each locus, only the typed subset was used in association tests. Linkage disequilibrium might explain the correlated functional status among segregating V segments, but an unknown experimental factor could not be excluded. In a later genetic analysis, a missense DCLRE1C variant was associated with V-gene and J-gene trimming of TCR beta chains, and the association was replicated in an independent cohort. According to a later analysis, TCR association rates differed among HLA loci, with DRB1 alleles showing the most associated TCRs and HLA-C alleles showing the fewest. A group of highly shared sequence variants was considered likely to be a technical artifact of the sequencing pipeline. Because the 87-base-pair reads could not distinguish some IMGT-functional V segments, including TRBV6-2 and TRBV6-3, those segments were excluded. In the study, roughly 160 TCR beta chains were listed as associated with cytomegalovirus. When HLA alleles, especially DR and DQ, strongly co-occurred, attributing TCR associations to individual alleles was difficult. According to the authors, the approach could potentially be generalized to other disease states and immunological phenotypes. At a false discovery rate of 0.05, a later analysis linked about 17,000 TCR beta sequences to specific HLA alleles. The cohort was sequenced for TCR beta chains only, and without alpha or paired-chain data the features that could be detected were limited. The only immune exposure information available for the cohort was CMV serostatus. Because counts were too low, seventeen rarely observed V segments, including chromosome 9 orphons, were excluded from the earlier analysis of 587 of the donors. In vitro tests confirmed that three of the cytomegalovirus-associated TCR beta chains recognize cytomegalovirus antigens. A later analysis found that most CMV-associated TCR beta chains appeared HLA-restricted, with HLA associations seemingly driven largely by CMV exposure. In both the original and validation cohorts, the classifier was reported to diagnose cytomegalovirus status with high specificity and sensitivity. A further reported finding was that TCR beta sequences accurately predicted the HLA-A and HLA-B alleles for most subjects in the first cohort. In a later analysis, HLA-associated TCR beta chains were found to be more clonally expanded and to have lower generation probabilities than equally common non-associated chains. Across donors, most TCR sequences were observed very rarely, whereas some public TCRs were present in many individuals.

The cohort was made up of about 670 healthy bone marrow donors. All cohort members were sampled while nominally healthy, although unrecorded immune exposures were likely present. The donor tested CMV seropositive, placing the donor among the approximately 310 seropositive members of the cohort. A peripheral blood sample was provided by each donor, and peripheral blood mononuclear cells were used for TCR beta sequencing. The Qiagen DNeasy Blood Extraction Kit was used to extract genomic DNA from the blood cell samples. Library preparation used the immunoSEQ multiplex PCR assay. For the multiplex PCR, a mixture combining 60 forward primers for TCR Vbeta segments and 13 reverse primers for TCR Jbeta segments was used. A multiplex PCR assay on genomic DNA amplified the CDR3 region of rearranged TCR beta genes. On the Illumina HiSeq System, the amplified TCR beta libraries were sequenced as 87-base-pair reads. The study's processing was this. A later analysis counted about 80 million unique TCR beta chains across the approximately 700 repertoires, and 9 million to 14 million of these chains were shared by at least two donors. A nearest-neighbor algorithm error-corrected the raw reads and collapsed the reads into unique sequences, merging closely related sequences to remove PCR and sequencing errors. CDR3 sequences were aligned to IMGT reference sequences to assign V, D and J gene segments. For a sequence to be retained, a match of at least six nucleotides was required to both a V gene segment and a J gene segment. A rearrangement was called productive if the CDR3 had no stop codons and remained in frame with V and J, and every other rearrangement was called non-productive. Following IMGT convention, CDR3 was defined as the stretch from the second conserved V-encoded cysteine up to the conserved J-encoded phenylalanine. Sequences without an unambiguous match to a single V gene segment were excluded from the earlier analysis of about 640 of the donors. An earlier analysis of a few hundred of the donors called V segments functional above 56.7% productive rearrangements and segregating when the between-donor standard deviation exceeded 5%. A statistical classification framework was built to diagnose cytomegalovirus status from the catalog of TCR beta chain sequences. V and J gene assignment, in a later analysis, came from comparing TCR nucleotide sequences with IMGT/GENE-DB human TR gene sequences. In a later analysis, CDR3 sequences and most-parsimonious VDJ recombination scenarios were assigned using the TCRdist pipeline. In a later analysis, each TCR beta chain was defined by its CDR3 amino acid sequence together with its V-gene family, and reads without a unique V-gene family were excluded. As a way to deal with suspected cross-contamination and a sequencing artifact, a later analysis dropped approximately 570 nucleotide sequences that were highly shared and had low generation probability. For each public chain, a later analysis derived a clonal expansion index from normalized ranks of inferred template counts within each repertoire. In a later analysis, generation probabilities were computed using a VDJ recombination model fitted to out-of-frame rearrangements, and the results were checked against IGoR. A later analysis scored TCR-TCR, TCR-HLA and TCR-CMV co-occurrence with hypergeometric tests, applying a repertoire-size bias correction to TCR pairs. To estimate false discovery rates, a later analysis permuted the HLA or CMV assignments 20 times. In a later analysis, co-occurring TCRs were grouped using DBSCAN, with TCRdist sequence similarity added in when clustering inside HLA-allele-positive subsets. Repertoires with fewer than 30,000 or more than 120,000 public chains were left out of co-occurrence clustering, as were five repertoires with anomalous nucleotide sharing. TCRdb holds this immuneACCESS table with in-frame rearrangements only. Some clones are missing; in checked studies, unresolved V genes explain under half, and the rest has no known cause. V and J calls and clone size are given by that table; D and trimming were obtained from the DNA. For this sample there are 60,000 or so clones; 60% to 85% appear just once. Together, the top ten hold 2.5% to 3.5% of the sample.

The V gene is TRBV5-4 and the J gene is TRBJ2-5; a stretch of 7 junction bases matches TRBD1. The end of the DNA is better explained by TRBJ2-7, so the J call may be wrong. Sequencing was carried out using PBMCs. This clonotype originated in a woman between 40 and 55 years old in good health and CMV-seropositive. The bases are TGTGCCAGCAGCTCTACAGGGGTCGAGCAGTACTTC. Its product reads: CASSSTGVEQYF.